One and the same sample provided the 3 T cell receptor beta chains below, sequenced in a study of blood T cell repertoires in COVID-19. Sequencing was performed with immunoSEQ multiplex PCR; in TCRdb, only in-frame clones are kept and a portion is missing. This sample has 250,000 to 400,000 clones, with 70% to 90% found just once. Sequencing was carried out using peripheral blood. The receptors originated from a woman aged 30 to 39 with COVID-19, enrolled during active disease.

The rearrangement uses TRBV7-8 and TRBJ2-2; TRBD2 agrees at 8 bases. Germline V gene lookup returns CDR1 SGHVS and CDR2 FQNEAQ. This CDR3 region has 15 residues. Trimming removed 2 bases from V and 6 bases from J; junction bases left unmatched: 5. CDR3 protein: CASSLYAGGPGELFF. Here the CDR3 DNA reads TGTGCCAGCAGCTTATATGCGGGGGGCCCCGGGGAGCTGTTTTTT.

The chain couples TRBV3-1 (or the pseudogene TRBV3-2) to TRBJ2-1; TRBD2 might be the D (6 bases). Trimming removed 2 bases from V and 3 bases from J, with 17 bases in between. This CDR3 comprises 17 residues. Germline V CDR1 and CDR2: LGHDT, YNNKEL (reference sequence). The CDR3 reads CASSQQVGAGLYNEQFF. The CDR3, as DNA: TGTGCCAGCAGCCAACAAGTCGGGGCGGGGCTCTACAATGAGCAGTTCTTC.

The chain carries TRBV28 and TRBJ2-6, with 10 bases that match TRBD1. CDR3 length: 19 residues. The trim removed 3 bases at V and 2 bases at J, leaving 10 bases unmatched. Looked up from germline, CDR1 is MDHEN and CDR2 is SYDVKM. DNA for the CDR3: TGTGCCAGCAGTTTTCCGGGACAGGGGACCTCCGCTGGGGCCAACGTCCTGACTTTC. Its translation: CASSFPGQGTSAGANVLTF.